Detailed here is one T cell receptor (beta chain). Its cognate antigen is unknown. As the CDR3 is not closed by the conserved phenylalanine or tryptophan, this likely results from a read error. The sample is drawn from a study of T cells in Graves' hyperthyroidism and ophthalmopathy. The CDR3 contains 15 residues. Germline CDR1 SGHAT, CDR2 FQNNGV. V shed 5 bases and J 9 bases; nucleotides not matched to a gene: 10. Template material for amplifying TCR beta CDR3 regions consisted of RNA transcripts. Using the HTBI primer set, a first-round RT-PCR was run on the TCR CDR3. TCRdb re-called the multiplex PCR reads with MiXCR, one entry per CDR3 protein. The sample has under 700,000 distinct CDR3 sequences; around 46% are singletons. Patients having uncontrolled infection, another autoimmune disease, pregnancy or lactation were not included. Study-wide findings and caveats: The model foresaw ophthalmopathy a median roughly 6.6 months prior to onset. Blood also carried most thyroid clonotypes expanded above 0.001.

This receptor was obtained from a woman under 30 with Graves' hyperthyroidism. Material: peripheral blood or thyroid tissue (not recorded which). The V gene is TRBV11-2, the J gene TRBJ1-6, with 7 bases lining up with TRBD1. The CDR3 region has the DNA TGTGCCAGCAGCCTGGGACAGCCCCAGGGTTCACCCCTCCACCTT. Translation: CASSLGQPQGSPLHL.